This T cell receptor (beta chain) was observed in a study of CD8+ T cells in alopecia areata. The treatment is: oral pan-JAK inhibitor, 5-10 mg twice daily. RNA extraction and reverse transcription yielded cDNA as sequencing template. Repertoires were generated with immunoSEQ multiplex PCR, while TCRdb's copy carries only in-frame clones and drops some. The sample contains around 210,000 clones, 64% of which appear only once. This clone was counted a single time. CDR1 SGHTA and CDR2 FQGNSA come from the germline V gene. This CDR3 has 13 residues. Trimming pared 1 base from V and 5 bases from J, leaving 8 bases between.

The starting material was CD4+ T cells sorted from blood, obtained at week 4, from a patient treated with tofacitinib. The source is a human donor with alopecia areata. The chain links TRBV7-2 to TRBJ2-5, with D unclear. CDR3 loop: CASSLVDGETQYF. CDR3 nucleotides: TGTGCCAGCAGCTTAGTAGATGGGGAGACCCAGTACTTC. Drawing the rest from reference TRBV7-2 and TRBJ2-5, the complete variable domain is GAGVSQSPSNKVTEKGKDVELRCDPISGHTALYWYRQSLGQGLEFLIYFQGNSAPDKSGLPSDRFSAERTGGSVSTLTIQRTQQEDSAVYLCASSLVDGETQYFGPGTRLLVL.